This T cell receptor beta chain was documented in a study of spatial heterogeneity in lung cancer. Study-wide points: When ubiquitous and regional expanded TCRs were counted, their numbers tracked ubiquitous and regional nonsynonymous mutations, respectively. Mutation counts in tumors were tracked by counts of expanded intratumoral alpha and beta TCRs.

By sample fraction, this clonotype is medium-sized. Antigen unknown. V was pared by 2 bases and J by 6 bases, with 10 bases between. The CDR3 has 13 amino acids. Per germline, CDR1 SEHNR and CDR2 FQNEAQ (reference sequence). In TCRdb, the 5' RACE reads were re-called with MiXCR into one record per CDR3 protein. This sample carries around 2,000 distinct CDR3 sequences, around 2.4% of them seen once, and the ten largest clones take 9%. The time point: sample taken at primary tumor resection. Donation came from around 77 patients with untreated early-stage non-small cell lung cancer. Sequencing was performed on whole RNA extracted from tumor and nontumor lung tissue, or from frozen PBMC, and the material was left unsorted.

This TCR was sampled from a male donor with early-stage non-small cell lung cancer. This sample comprised lung tumor tissue, obtained at surgery. The chain joins TRBV7-9 to TRBJ1-2; D gene unclear. The CDR3: CASSLRPPDGYTF. The CDR3 nucleotides read TGTGCCAGCAGCTTACGCCCTCCCGATGGCTACACCTTC.